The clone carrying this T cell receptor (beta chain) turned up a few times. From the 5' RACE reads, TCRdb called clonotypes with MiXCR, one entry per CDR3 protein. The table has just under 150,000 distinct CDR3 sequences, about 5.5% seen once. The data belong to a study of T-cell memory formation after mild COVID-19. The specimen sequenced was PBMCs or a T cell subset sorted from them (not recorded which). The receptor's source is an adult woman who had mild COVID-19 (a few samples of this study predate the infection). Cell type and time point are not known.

As DNA, the CDR3 is TGTGCCAGCATCAACTACGGAGGGAGGGCAGATACGCAGTATTTT. It is translated as CASINYGGRADTQYF. The J gene is TRBJ2-3, the V gene TRBV7-9, with 7 bases matching TRBD2. The CDR3 consists of 15 residues. V was pared by 7 bases and J by 4 bases, with 11 bases of the junction left unmatched. Germline assignment: CDR1 SEHNR and CDR2 FQNEAQ (reference sequence).